This T cell receptor (beta chain) is from a study of blood T cell repertoires in COVID-19. At the level of the study: Acute-phase and convalescent COVID-19 samples originated in the United States, Italy and Spain. PBMCs, B-cell-depleted T cells, or T cells provided the cDNA or gDNA that made up the material.

Looked up from germline, CDR1 is SGHNT and CDR2 is YENEEA. The CDR3 extends over 14 amino acids. Trimming took 5 bases from V and 9 from J; bases not matched to a gene: 5. How the authors handled the data: From reference gene primer amplification, estimates of nucleated cell counts were derived. Data came from immunoSEQ multiplex PCR; TCRdb stores just in-frame clones and leaves some out. V, J and clone size are taken as reported in that table, and D and trimming were inferred from the DNA itself. The sample contains about 74,000 clones, 70% to 90% of which appear only once. The clonotype originates from a woman older than 75 with active or convalescent COVID-19. Specimen: peripheral blood. The gene calls are TRBV11-3 and TRBJ1-6; 9 positions match TRBD1. CDR3 nucleotides: TGTGCCAGCAGCCTGGACAGGGGCCTTTCACCCCTCCACTTT. This translates into CASSLDRGLSPLHF.